This entry is about one TCR beta chain. By sample share, this clonotype is medium-sized (0.01 to 0.1%). The specificity of this receptor is unknown. Per-nucleotide qualities are absent, and no much larger clonotype sits a single base away. This sample stems from a study of immune reconstitution after stem cell transplant in scleroderma (dated by TCRdb to 2017 to 2019). Library preparation used RT-PCR. The sequencing machine was an Illumina MiSeq. The raw public data were reprocessed by TCRdb itself: fastp quality trimming at Q25, MiXCR clonotype calling, in-frame beta chains only. Here each entry gathers all rows of one CDR3 protein and keeps the most common genes and DNA. The sample contains over 2,000 distinct CDR3 sequences, 6% to 7.5% of them found a single time. Of the sample, roughly 12% falls within the top ten clones. Compared with germline, V lacks 1 base and J lacks 3 bases; bases without a gene match: 10. CDR1 and CDR2, looked up from the germline V gene, are SQVTM and ANQGSEA. Counted from cysteine to phenylalanine, this CDR3 has 16 amino acids. The CDR3 DNA has 48 bases and is translated from base 1.

The source is a male donor with systemic sclerosis. The material was obtained before or after autologous hematopoietic stem cell transplantation (not recorded which). This receptor chain uses TRBV29-1 and TRBJ2-7; the junction holds 9 bases that match TRBD1. DNA sequence: TGCAGCGTTGAAGGTCCCCGACAGGGGGTGGACTACGAGCAGTACTTC. Its product reads: CSVEGPRQGVDYEQYF.